These 18 T cell receptor beta chains share one sample of origin, sequenced in a study of cytomegalovirus exposure and HLA in healthy donors. Vbeta (60) and Jbeta (13) primers were used in the PCR. Some clones are missing from TCRdb's copy, which holds only in-frame ones; the method was immunoSEQ multiplex PCR. This sample yields roughly 110,000 clones, of which 71% are seen a single time; over 2.5% belongs to the top ten. The sequencing input was PBMCs. The receptor source for this set is a female donor in good health and CMV-seronegative.

This clone has just a few counts. V gene TRBV15 combines with J gene TRBJ2-7; D not resolved. The V end was cut by 0 bases, the J end by 2 bases, with 5 bases between. Germline CDR1 and CDR2: LNHNV and YYDKDF (reference sequence). The CDR3 is made up of 13 amino acids. Here the CDR3 DNA reads TGTGCCACCAGCAGAGATCCTACCTACGAGCAGTACTTC. It encodes CATSRDPTYEQYF.

The rearrangement joins TRBV5-1 to TRBJ2-5; 9 bases are shared with TRBD2. Gene TRBJ2-7 matches the end of the DNA better, so the J call may be wrong. CDR3 length: 14 amino acids. Germline assignment: CDR1 SGHRS and CDR2 YFSETQ. CDR3 amino acids: CASSLELAGSEQYF. The CDR3 DNA sequence: TGCGCCAGCAGCTTGGAACTAGCGGGCTCCGAGCAGTACTTC.

This clone was detected only a few times. This sequence joins TRBV28 and TRBJ1-2, with TRBD1 matching 7 bases. V gave up 6 bases and J gave up 4 bases; unmatched junction bases: 11. Germline loops: CDR1 MDHEN, CDR2 SYDVKM. The CDR3 sequence is 15 residues long. CDR3 region: CASSRLTGSTYGYTF. The CDR3, as DNA: TGTGCCAGCAGCCGCTTGACAGGGTCTACCTATGGCTACACCTTC.

The chain links TRBV29-1 to TRBJ2-1; 8 bases match TRBD1. Germline CDR1 is SQVTM and CDR2 is ANQGSEA. J gave up 2 bases and V 6 bases, and 6 bases lay outside the gene matches. The CDR3 runs 14 residues. The CDR3 DNA reads TGCAGCGTCAAAGACAGGGGCGCCTACAATGAGCAGTTCTTC. Its translation: CSVKDRGAYNEQFF.

This chain links TRBV11-3 with TRBJ2-1; 12 bases are a match to TRBD2. Trimming cost V 5 bases and J 5 bases; bases outside gene matches: 4. This CDR3 comprises 15 residues. The germline gives CDR1 SGHNT, CDR2 YENEEA. CDR3 in DNA: TGTGCCAGCAGCCCCCGGACTAGCGGGAACAATGAGCAGTTCTTC. Amino acids: CASSPRTSGNNEQFF.

CDR3 amino acids: CASSFRAGGGDTQYF. The CDR3 coding sequence is TGTGCCAGCAGTTTTCGAGCGGGAGGGGGTGATACGCAGTATTTT. The chain links TRBV27 to TRBJ2-3; 10 bases align to TRBD2. V gave up 3 bases and J gave up 6 bases; unmatched junction bases: 6. Germline values: CDR1 MNHEY, CDR2 SMNVEV (reference sequence). The CDR3 extends over 15 amino acids.

The count of this clone is one. J is TRBJ1-2 and V is TRBV7-9; a possible D gene is TRBD1 (6 bases). V dropped 5 bases and J dropped 8 bases, with 18 bases sitting between them. Germline lookup yields CDR1 SEHNR and CDR2 FQNEAQ (reference sequence). The CDR3 extends over 14 amino acids. This chain's CDR3 is CASSPRRTEGGYTF. As DNA, the CDR3 is TGTGCCAGCAGCCCTCGACGGACAGAGGGGGGCTACACCTTC. Full variable domain (missing parts from reference TRBV7-9 and TRBJ1-2): DTGVSQNPRHKITKRGQNVTFRCDPISEHNRLYWYRQTLGQGPEFLTYFQNEAQLEKSRLLSDRFSAERPKGSFSTLEIQRTEQGDSAMYLCASSPRRTEGGYTFGSGTRLTVV.

The chain has TRBV30 and TRBJ2-5; unclear D gene. V lost 3 bases to trimming and J lost 2 bases, with 16 bases between them. Germline CDR1 GTSNPN, CDR2 SVGIG (reference sequence). This CDR3 comprises 15 residues. CDR3 in DNA: TGTGCCTGGAGCCGGGTCTCGCTCTCGCAAGAGACCCAGTACTTC. Residues: CAWSRVSLSQETQYF. Filled out from reference TRBV30 and TRBJ2-5, the complete variable domain reads SQTIHQWPATLVQPVGSPLSLECTVEGTSNPNLYWYRQAAGRGLQLLFYSVGIGQISSEVPQNLSASRPQDRQFILSSKKLLLSDSGFYLCAWSRVSLSQETQYFGPGTRLLVL.

The chain has TRBV14 and TRBJ2-1, with D maybe TRBD2 (5 bases). This CDR3 spans 15 amino acids. Germline V gene lookup returns CDR1 SGHDN and CDR2 FVKESK. V was cut by 4 bases and J by 6 bases, with 16 bases left in between. In DNA, the CDR3 is TGTGCCAGCAGCCCTACCGGGGTCTCTCTCAATGAGCAGTTCTTC. This gives the protein CASSPTGVSLNEQFF.

V usage is TRBV6-5 and J usage is TRBJ2-7; TRBD1 is a possible D gene (6 bases). CDR1 is MNHEY and CDR2 is SVGAGI in the germline V gene. The CDR3 extends over 15 amino acids. The V end lost 5 bases, the J end lost 3 bases, and 17 bases lay between the germline ends. The DNA of the CDR3 is TGTGCCAGCAGTCGCCAAGGGGGTGGGGTCTACGAGCAGTACTTC. This translates into CASSRQGGGVYEQYF.

This clone showed up just once. The chain couples TRBV21-1 to TRBJ2-7; no DNA check was done on the table's D call, TRBD2. TRBV21-1 is a recognized pseudogene. The CDR3 contains 16 residues. CDR3: CASKETSGNGSYEQYF. The CDR3 region has the DNA TGTGCCAGCAAGGAGACTAGCGGGAATGGCTCCTACGAGCAGTACTTC.

CDR3 nucleotides: TGTGCCTGGAGTGTCTCAGGGCACCAAGAGACCCAGTACTTC. Its protein is CAWSVSGHQETQYF. The V call is TRBV30, the J call TRBJ2-5, with D perhaps matching TRBD1 (5 bases). The CDR3 spans 14 residues. The germline V gene encodes CDR1 GTSNPN and CDR2 SVGIG (reference sequence). V lost 0 bases and J 0 bases, leaving 8 bases between the germline ends.

The J gene is TRBJ2-7, the V gene TRBV5-4, with 14 bases fitting TRBD2. Trimming removed 3 bases from V and 5 bases from J; junction bases left unmatched: 7. The germline gives CDR1 SGHNT, CDR2 YYREEE (reference sequence). This CDR3 region has 16 residues. The CDR3 DNA sequence: TGTGCCAGCAGCTCCGCGGGACTAGCGGGAGTAGACGAGCAGTACTTC. Residues: CASSSAGLAGVDEQYF.

This clone was seen a few times. The chain links TRBV5-1 to TRBJ1-3; no clear D gene. This CDR3 has 15 amino acids. Germline V gene lookup returns CDR1 SGHRS and CDR2 YFSETQ. V lost 0 bases to trimming and J lost 0 bases, with 7 bases between them. CDR3 sequence: CASSLGGASGNTIYF. In DNA form, the CDR3 reads TGCGCCAGCAGCTTGGGGGGAGCCTCTGGAAACACCATATATTTT.

The chain has TRBV19 and TRBJ1-1; D uncertain. This CDR3 spans 12 amino acids. Germline V gene lookup returns CDR1 LNHDA and CDR2 SQIVND (reference sequence). Between the trimmed V and J ends, which lost 3 bases and 8 bases, there was a span of 10 bases. The CDR3 coding sequence is TGTGCCAGTAGTATTGTCAAAAGCGAAGCTTTCTTT. This gives the protein CASSIVKSEAFF. Supplemented by reference TRBV19 and TRBJ1-1, the full variable domain reads DGGITQSPKYLFRKEGQNVTLSCEQNLNHDAMYWYRQDPGQGLRLIYYSQIVNDFQKGDIAEGYSVSREKKESFPLTVTSAQKNPTAFYLCASSIVKSEAFFGQGTRLTVV.

The chain combines TRBV19 with TRBJ2-7; TRBD2 agrees at 9 bases. With 5 bases clipped from V and 6 bases from J, the junction kept 11 bases outside the gene matches. The V gene's germline CDR1 is LNHDA and CDR2 SQIVND (reference sequence). The CDR3 contains 15 residues. CDR3 protein: CASSPTPGLASEQYF. The CDR3 DNA is TGTGCCAGTAGTCCTACTCCGGGACTAGCAAGCGAGCAGTACTTC.

The CDR3 protein is CASSPFNSAGGGNTIYF. As DNA, the CDR3 is TGTGCCAGCAGCCCTTTCAATAGTGCGGGTGGCGGAAACACCATATATTTT. The chain couples TRBV5-5 to TRBJ1-3, with D unresolved. Germline V gene data show CDR1 as SGHKS and CDR2 as YYEKEE (reference sequence). The CDR3 runs 17 residues. Trimming took 4 bases from V and 4 from J, leaving 21 bases between them.

The rearrangement links TRBV5-4 to TRBJ1-5, with 7 bases that match TRBD1. With 0 bases clipped from V and 7 bases from J, the junction kept 1 base outside the gene matches. The CDR3 spans 13 residues. The V gene's germline CDR1 is SGHNT and CDR2 YYREEE (reference sequence). Here the CDR3 reads CASSLAGGQPQHF. CDR3 bases: TGTGCCAGCAGCTTGGCAGGGGGGCAGCCCCAGCATTTT.